This entry lists 30 T cell receptor beta chains sequenced from one sample in a study of human T cells and chemical hapten exposure. Time point meaning: patch test 3, about 24 weeks after DPC sensitization. The treatment: therapeutic diphenylcyclopropenone sensitization with weekly scalp DPC. TCRdb called the RACE reads again in MiXCR, with one record for every CDR3 protein. The sample includes more than 80,000 distinct CDR3 sequences, more than 10% of them seen just once. The sequencing used whole blood, collected in connection with sensitization to the hapten diphenylcyclopropenone (DPC). Every receptor here comes from a woman in her forties or fifties with alopecia areata. Some clones in this sample may be carry-over from other donors' samples.

This clonotype was found many times. V usage is TRBV19 and J usage is TRBJ2-3; D is unresolved. V was shortened by 1 base and J by 2 bases, with 7 bases between the two germline ends. The CDR3 sequence is 14 residues long. The germline gives CDR1 LNHDA, CDR2 SQIVND (reference sequence). This CDR3 reads CASSIGAHTDTQYF. Here the CDR3 DNA reads TGTGCCAGTAGTATAGGGGCACACACAGATACGCAGTATTTT.

This clonotype was counted only a few times. The rearrangement links TRBV11-3 to TRBJ2-1; D is ambiguous. V was trimmed by 4 bases and J by 6 bases, leaving 10 bases between them. The germline V gene has CDR1 SGHNT and CDR2 YENEEA. The CDR3 loop spans 13 amino acids. The CDR3 loop reads CASSSVQFNEQFF. In DNA, the CDR3 is TGTGCCAGCAGCTCTGTACAGTTCAATGAGCAGTTCTTC. Filled out from reference TRBV11-3 and TRBJ2-1, the complete variable domain reads EAGVVQSPRYKIIEKKQPVAFWCNPISGHNTLYWYLQNLGQGPELLIRYENEEAVDDSQLPKDRFSAERLKGVDSTLKIQPAELGDSAVYLCASSSVQFNEQFFGPGTRLTVL.

The table lists this clonotype with many counts. The chain employs TRBV20-1 and TRBJ2-1; D may be TRBD2 (5 bases). The germline V gene has CDR1 DFQATT and CDR2 SNEGSKA (reference sequence). There are 13 residues in the CDR3. Trimming removed 1 base at V and 1 base at J, with 5 bases between. The chain's CDR3 is CSARGRSYNEQFF. CDR3 DNA sequence: TGCAGTGCTAGAGGGAGGTCCTACAATGAGCAGTTCTTC.

This clonotype was seen many times. This rearrangement joins TRBV10-2 to TRBJ2-5; 12 nucleotides line up with TRBD1. The V gene end was trimmed by 10 bases and the J gene end by 5 bases; junction bases not matched to a gene: 5. Germline V gene lookup returns CDR1 WSHSY and CDR2 SAAADI. The CDR3 extends over 13 amino acids. The CDR3 sequence: CATRDRGLETQYF. The CDR3 coding sequence is TGCGCCACCCGGGACAGGGGGCTTGAGACCCAGTACTTC.

The chain employs TRBV12-3 or TRBV12-4 and TRBJ2-7; D call uncertain. CDR3 size: 11 residues. V lost 4 bases and J 7 bases, leaving 8 bases between the germline ends. The CDR3: CASSSPLEQYF. The CDR3 DNA reads as TGTGCCAGCAGTTCCCCCCTGGAGCAGTACTTC.

For the CDR3, the DNA is TGTGCTTCGCACCTCCCCCTCGGACAGGGTAACTATGGCTACACCTTC. Amino acids: CASHLPLGQGNYGYTF. This chain joins TRBV28 and TRBJ1-2; 8 nucleotides align to TRBD1. The CDR3 loop spans 16 amino acids. Germline V gives CDR1 MDHEN, CDR2 SYDVKM.

This clonotype was picked up many times. The CDR3 loop reads CASSYTGQGRQPQHF. CDR3 nucleotides: TGTGCCAGCAGTTACACGGGACAGGGGCGCCAGCCCCAGCATTTT. The chain has TRBV6-6 and TRBJ1-5; 10 bases are a match to TRBD1. Germline V CDR1 and CDR2: MNHNY, SVGAGI (reference sequence). J was trimmed by 7 bases and V by 2 bases; bases with no gene match: 5. The CDR3 runs to 15 residues.

This clonotype has a handful of counts. The chain joins TRBV7-3 to TRBJ2-1; maybe TRBD2 (5 bases). Germline values: CDR1 SGHTA, CDR2 FQGTGA. V lost 0 bases and J lost 4, with 13 bases in between. The CDR3 runs 16 residues. The CDR3 region is CASSLTSGPRYNEQFF. The CDR3 bases are TGTGCCAGCAGCTTAACGAGCGGACCGAGATACAATGAGCAGTTCTTC. The whole variable domain, filled in from reference TRBV7-3 and TRBJ2-1, reads GAGVSQTPSNKVTEKGKYVELRCDPISGHTALYWYRQSLGQGPEFLIYFQGTGAADDSGLPNDRFFAVRPEGSVSTLKIQRTERGDSAVYLCASSLTSGPRYNEQFFGPGTRLTVL.

The J gene is TRBJ2-7, the V gene TRBV27, with TRBD2 as a possible D gene (6 bases). Trimming removed 5 bases from V and 6 bases from J, with 8 bases in between. Germline assignment: CDR1 MNHEY and CDR2 SMNVEV (reference sequence). The CDR3 spans 11 residues. The CDR3 reads CASSMGGEQYF. The CDR3 DNA is TGTGCCAGCAGTATGGGGGGCGAGCAGTACTTC.

This clonotype was recorded a few times. The chain is built from TRBV6-6 and TRBJ1-2; D uncertain. The ends were cut back, 6 bases at V and 4 bases at J, with 12 bases in the middle. The CDR3 spans 13 residues. From germline, CDR1 is MNHNY and CDR2 SVGAGI (reference sequence). DNA of the CDR3: TGTGCCAGCAGCCGAAAGGAGACCTATGGCTACACCTTC. Protein sequence: CASSRKETYGYTF.

This clonotype was recorded many times. The V gene is TRBV5-1, the J gene TRBJ2-1; no reliable D call. CDR1 and CDR2 (germline): SGHRS, YFSETQ. The CDR3 has 14 residues. The V gene lost 3 bases and the J gene lost 7 bases, with 14 bases spanning the gap. CDR3 sequence reads: CASSYSVVGNEQFF. The CDR3 DNA reads TGCGCCAGCAGCTACTCTGTAGTTGGGAATGAGCAGTTCTTC. Supplemented by reference TRBV5-1 and TRBJ2-1, the full variable domain reads KAGVTQTPRYLIKTRGQQVTLSCSPISGHRSVSWYQQTPGQGLQFLFEYFSETQRNKGNFPGRFSGRQFSNSRSEMNVSTLELGDSALYLCASSYSVVGNEQFFGPGTRLTVL.

The table lists this clonotype with many counts. This chain uses TRBV28 with TRBJ2-1; D may be TRBD2 (5 bases). Germline V CDR1 and CDR2: MDHEN, SYDVKM. Trimming pared 6 bases from V and 12 bases from J, leaving 15 bases between. This CDR3 is 12 amino acids long. CDR3 region: CASRGPGTLQFF. As DNA, the CDR3 is TGTGCCAGCAGGGGCCCGGGAACCCTGCAGTTCTTC.

This clonotype was seen repeatedly, ten times or more. In DNA, the CDR3 is TGTGCCAGCACCCCGGACAGGAATGGCTACACCTTC. It codes for CASTPDRNGYTF. This chain connects TRBV6-6 to TRBJ1-2, with 7 positions matching TRBD1. The CDR3 consists of 12 residues. Germline CDR1 is MNHNY and CDR2 is SVGAGI (reference sequence). The V segment lost 7 bases and the J segment 6 bases; nucleotides outside the gene matches: 5.

This clonotype has just a few counts. The chain is built from TRBV6-2 or TRBV6-3 and TRBJ2-7, with 8 nucleotides matching TRBD2. V lost 0 bases and J lost 2; bases outside the gene matches: 12. Germline V CDR1 and CDR2: MNHEY, SVGEGT. This CDR3 contains 18 residues. DNA of the CDR3: TGTGCCAGCAGTTACTCGACCGGCGGGGGGCTAATCGCCTACGAGCAGTACTTC. Protein product: CASSYSTGGGLIAYEQYF.

This clonotype was picked up many times. The chain has TRBV5-1 and TRBJ2-4; a possible D gene is TRBD2 (6 bases). Looked up from germline, CDR1 is SGHRS and CDR2 is YFSETQ. The V end lost 0 bases, the J end lost 0 bases, and 10 bases lay between the germline ends. The CDR3 runs 16 residues. The CDR3 DNA reads TGCGCCAGCAGCTTGGGTGCGGGGCTAGCCAAAAACATTCAGTACTTC. This gives the protein CASSLGAGLAKNIQYF. The entire variable domain, with the rest obtained from reference TRBV5-1 and TRBJ2-4, is as follows: KAGVTQTPRYLIKTRGQQVTLSCSPISGHRSVSWYQQTPGQGLQFLFEYFSETQRNKGNFPGRFSGRQFSNSRSEMNVSTLELGDSALYLCASSLGAGLAKNIQYFGAGTRLSVL.

This clonotype was counted many times. This chain's CDR3 is CSARLQPGLASIEQYF. The CDR3 region has the DNA TGCAGTGCTAGACTACAACCGGGACTAGCAAGCATCGAGCAGTACTTC. This rearrangement joins TRBV20-1 to TRBJ2-7; 9 nucleotides align to TRBD2. The CDR3 contains 16 residues. The V gene's germline CDR1 is DFQATT and CDR2 SNEGSKA (reference sequence). The V segment lost 2 bases and the J segment 6 bases; nucleotides outside the gene matches: 14.

The sample holds a few counts of this clonotype. This rearrangement joins TRBV20-1 to TRBJ2-1; 7 nucleotides line up with TRBD2. Per germline, CDR1 DFQATT and CDR2 SNEGSKA (reference sequence). The trim removed 0 bases at V and 4 bases at J, leaving 15 bases unmatched. The CDR3 is 18 residues long. This CDR3 is CSARDGGWASGPYNEQFF. In DNA, the CDR3 is TGCAGTGCTAGAGATGGGGGATGGGCTAGCGGACCTTACAATGAGCAGTTCTTC.

As to this clonotype: At one end the junction does not follow the germline gene, possibly because of a read error. This chain's CDR3 is CASSLDEGANEQFF. The CDR3, as DNA: TGTGCTAGCAGCTTAGATGAGGGGGCGAATGAGCAGTTCTTC. The rearrangement links TRBV7-7 to TRBJ2-1, with 7 nucleotides matching TRBD1. This CDR3 is 14 amino acids long. CDR1 and CDR2 from the germline V gene are SSHAT and FNYEAQ (reference sequence).

This clonotype was seen more than once but under ten times. In DNA form, the CDR3 reads TGCAGTGGCCTGACTAGTCTTAATCAGGATACGCAGTATTTT. Translating gives CSGLTSLNQDTQYF. The chain carries TRBV20-1 and TRBJ2-3; weak D call: TRBD2 (6 bases). V lost 7 bases and J 6 bases, leaving 20 bases between the germline ends. This CDR3 region has 14 residues. In germline, CDR1 is DFQATT, CDR2 SNEGSKA (reference sequence).

V usage is TRBV29-1 and J usage is TRBJ1-4; weak D call: TRBD1 (6 bases). Per the germline V gene, CDR1 is SQVTM and CDR2 is ANQGSEA. The V gene lost 8 bases and the J gene lost 7 bases, with 17 bases spanning the gap. The CDR3 totals 13 residues. CDR3 in DNA: TGCAGCCGGGGAGGAGGGGGGAGTGAAAAACTGTTTTTT. As protein: CSRGGGGSEKLFF.

This clonotype has a count of ten or more. V usage is TRBV10-2 and J usage is TRBJ1-1, with 8 nucleotides matching TRBD1. From germline, CDR1 is WSHSY and CDR2 SAAADI. The CDR3 totals 15 residues. Trimming removed 6 bases from V and 1 base from J; junction bases left unmatched: 7. CDR3 protein: CASSPKQGGNTEAFF. The CDR3 DNA reads as TGCGCCAGCAGCCCGAAACAGGGGGGGAACACTGAAGCTTTCTTT.

Notes on this clonotype: A clone one base away is much larger, so this may be a read error. The V and J genes are TRBV29-1 and TRBJ2-1; D might be TRBD2 (6 bases). The V and J ends lost 2 bases and 9 bases respectively, with 23 bases between them. The CDR3 runs 16 residues. Germline CDR1 SQVTM, CDR2 ANQGSEA. The CDR3 protein is CSVELPLTGAGGEQFF. The CDR3 nucleotides read TGCAGCGTTGAACTCCCTTTAACGGGAGCGGGCGGTGAGCAGTTCTTC.

In its sample, this clonotype was seen many times. This chain links TRBV20-1 with TRBJ2-7, with D maybe TRBD1 (5 bases). Trimming removed 0 bases from V and 3 bases from J, with 18 bases in between. This CDR3 spans 16 amino acids. In germline, CDR1 is DFQATT, CDR2 SNEGSKA (reference sequence). CDR3 region: CSARDQGTARDYEQYF. CDR3 coding DNA: TGCAGTGCTAGAGATCAGGGCACCGCCAGGGACTACGAGCAGTACTTC.

This clonotype appeared many times. This chain connects TRBV20-1 to TRBJ2-5, with D possibly TRBD2 on 6 matching bases. The CDR3 runs 13 residues. The V and J ends lost 6 bases and 1 base respectively, with 12 bases between them. CDR1 is DFQATT and CDR2 is SNEGSKA in the germline V gene (reference sequence). For the CDR3, the DNA is TGCAGTGCGCCGACAGCGGGCCAAGAGACCCAGTACTTC. This codes for CSAPTAGQETQYF.

The chain links TRBV6-5 to TRBJ2-1; possible D gene TRBD2, 6 bases. The V gene lost 4 bases and the J gene lost 9 bases, with 22 bases spanning the gap. Germline V gene data show CDR1 as MNHEY and CDR2 as SVGAGI. The CDR3 runs to 16 residues. CDR3: CASSSVIGRGYPEQFF. CDR3 in DNA: TGTGCCAGCAGTTCCGTAATCGGGAGAGGGTATCCTGAGCAGTTCTTC.

This clonotype was picked up many times. The rearrangement links TRBV7-6 to TRBJ2-7; D not resolved. With 1 base removed from V and 6 bases from J, the gap between germline ends came to 10 bases. The length of the CDR3 is 13 residues. Per germline, CDR1 SGHVS and CDR2 FNYEAQ. The CDR3 loop reads CASSLEVGTEQYF. The CDR3 DNA sequence: TGTGCCAGCAGCTTAGAAGTCGGCACCGAGCAGTACTTC.

At least ten counts were recorded for this clonotype. J is TRBJ2-7 and V is TRBV5-1; 7 nucleotides match TRBD1. With 4 bases clipped from V and 2 bases from J, the junction kept 6 bases outside the gene matches. The CDR3 consists of 14 residues. Germline V gene lookup returns CDR1 SGHRS and CDR2 YFSETQ. The CDR3 sequence is CASSGGQRAYEQYF. The CDR3 bases are TGCGCCAGCAGCGGGGGACAGCGAGCCTACGAGCAGTACTTC.

This clonotype was detected ten times or more. This chain links TRBV20-1 with TRBJ1-2; 7 bases match TRBD1. Germline V gives CDR1 DFQATT, CDR2 SNEGSKA (reference sequence). The CDR3 has 13 residues. Unmatched junction bases numbered 7, after V lost 6 bases and J lost 3 bases. This CDR3 reads CSAQLGTDYGYTF. In DNA, the CDR3 is TGCAGTGCCCAGCTCGGGACAGACTATGGCTACACCTTC.

This clonotype has at least ten counts. The gene calls are TRBV5-1 and TRBJ1-1; TRBD1 might be the D (6 bases). V shed 7 bases and J shed 5 bases, with 21 bases lying between them. The V gene's germline CDR1 is SGHRS and CDR2 YFSETQ. CDR3 length: 15 residues. The CDR3 protein is CASGSGGTVGTEAFF. CDR3 DNA: TGCGCCAGCGGCAGCGGGGGCACCGTGGGGACTGAAGCTTTCTTT.

The chain joins TRBV3-1 to TRBJ2-1; D remains unclear. CDR1 is LGHDT, CDR2 YNNKEL, per germline (reference sequence). CDR3 length: 12 residues. The V gene lost 4 bases and the J gene lost 7 bases, with 8 bases spanning the gap. In DNA, the CDR3 is TGTGCCAGCAGCCGCCTTGGGAATGAGCAGTTCTTC. Translated: CASSRLGNEQFF.